This is a list of T cell receptor beta chains from one sample in a study of control samples from healthy donors and cancer patients. Assay: immunoSEQ multiplex PCR; the TCRdb copy retains only in-frame clones and omits some. Here the sample spans about 100,000 clones, about 90% being singletons. Sequenced input: blood. These receptors were collected from a woman aged 45-59 years in good health. The CDR3 runs from the conserved cysteine through the conserved F or W. Each record gives: V gene, J gene, D gene, clone size, CDR3 protein, CDR3 DNA. The D gene is left open where the match is weak. Expanded clones get a size class; other rows say once, few or many, or leave the size out.

TRBV6-5,TRBJ2-2,TRBD2,NA,CASRPGLPNTGELFF,TGTGCCAGCAGGCCGGGACTACCGAACACCGGGGAGCTGTTTTTT
TRBV10-3,TRBJ1-1,NA,NA,CAISESSGTEAFF,TGTGCCATCAGTGAGTCCTCCGGCACTGAAGCTTTCTTT
TRBV30,TRBJ1-2,TRBD1,few,CAWSGQGGNYGYTF,TGTGCCTGGAGTGGACAGGGAGGGAACTATGGCTACACCTTC
TRBV19,TRBJ1-2,NA,NA,CASSIVSNYGYTF,TGTGCCAGTAGTATAGTCTCTAACTATGGCTACACCTTC
TRBV29-1,TRBJ2-4,TRBD1,NA,CSLNRGRAKNIQYF,TGCAGCCTGAACAGGGGAAGAGCCAAAAACATTCAGTACTTC
TRBV6-5,TRBJ1-4,NA,NA,CAVPVRQLNEKLFF,TGTGCCGTTCCCGTGAGGCAGCTGAATGAAAAACTGTTTTTT
TRBV2,TRBJ1-2,NA,NA,CASLDRRYGYTF,TGTGCCAGCCTAGACAGACGGTATGGCTACACCTTC
TRBV28,TRBJ2-3,TRBD2,NA,CASSSRTSGRGDTQYF,TGTGCCAGCAGTTCGCGGACTAGCGGGAGAGGAGATACGCAGTATTTT
TRBV5-1,TRBJ2-6,TRBD1,NA,CASSLTGAGANVLTF,TGCGCCAGCAGCTTGACAGGGGCTGGGGCCAACGTCCTGACTTTC
TRBV6-5,TRBJ2-1,NA,NA,CASSYSQGESAEQFF,TGTGCCAGCAGTTACTCGCAAGGGGAGAGCGCTGAGCAGTTCTTC
TRBV6-5,TRBJ2-5,NA,once,CASRGWGEETQYF,TGTGCCAGCAGGGGGTGGGGGGAGGAGACCCAGTACTTC
TRBV12-3/TRBV12-4,TRBJ1-1,NA,NA,CASIGPGGFF,TGTGCCAGCATAGGTCCGGGCGGTTTCTTT
TRBV6-6,TRBJ1-5,NA,few,CASTGPNQPQHF,TGTGCCAGCACAGGGCCTAATCAGCCCCAGCATTTT
TRBV19,TRBJ2-7,TRBD2,once,CASSPAGGSYEQYF,TGTGCCAGTAGTCCAGCGGGGGGGTCCTACGAGCAGTACTTC
TRBV6-5,TRBJ1-2,NA,NA,CASSYSGEGGYGYTF,TGTGCCAGCAGTTACTCCGGGGAGGGCGGCTATGGCTACACCTTC
TRBV6-5,TRBJ1-5,NA,NA,CASSYSIENNQPQHF,TGTGCCAGCAGTTACTCGATTGAGAACAATCAGCCCCAGCATTTT
TRBV14,TRBJ2-1,NA,NA,CASSQWGGLLTGPYNEQFF,TGTGCCAGCAGCCAATGGGGGGGGCTTTTGACTGGACCCTACAATGAGCAGTTCTTC